One and the same sample provided the 18 T cell receptor beta chains below, sequenced in a study of control samples from healthy donors and cancer patients. Only in-frame clones appear in the TCRdb table, and some are missing; sequencing was by immunoSEQ multiplex PCR. Of more than 50,000 clones listed, more than 95% are singletons. The sequenced material came from blood. The receptors here all came from a woman aged 18-35 years in good health.

This clone is medium-sized. V gene TRBV6-4 combines with J gene TRBJ2-3; TRBD2 matches at 10 bases. With 3 bases clipped from V and 6 bases from J, the junction kept 3 bases outside the gene matches. Germline CDR1 reads MRHNA; CDR2 reads SNTAGT. The CDR3 spans 14 residues. CDR3 amino acids: CASSELAGEDTQYF. The CDR3 coding sequence is TGTGCCAGCAGTGAGCTAGCGGGGGAGGATACGCAGTATTTT.

This chain connects TRBV3-1 (or the pseudogene TRBV3-2) to TRBJ1-2, with TRBD1 as a possible D gene (5 bases). V was shortened by 1 base and J by 4 bases, with 16 bases between the two germline ends. This CDR3 is 16 amino acids long. Per germline, CDR1 LGHDT and CDR2 YNNKEL (reference sequence). CDR3 bases: TGTGCCAGCAGCCAAGTTGGGGGGGGAGCGGTCTATGGCTACACCTTC. The encoded protein is CASSQVGGGAVYGYTF.

The chain uses TRBV6-4 and TRBJ2-3, with 8 bases lining up with TRBD2. Trimming at V came to 7 bases and at J to 2 bases, leaving 5 bases not matched to a gene. Germline values: CDR1 MRHNA, CDR2 SNTAGT. This CDR3 is 14 amino acids long. This CDR3 is CASKNSGDTDTQYF. The CDR3 region has the DNA TGTGCCAGCAAGAATAGCGGGGACACAGATACGCAGTATTTT.

V and J are TRBV7-8 and TRBJ2-7; a possible D gene is TRBD2 (6 bases). This CDR3 has 14 residues. V lost 7 bases to trimming and J lost 7 bases, with 20 bases between them. Germline V lookup: CDR1 SGHVS, CDR2 FQNEAQ. Written as DNA, the CDR3 is TGTGCCAGCATACCCCGACTGGGGAGGAGGGAGCAGTACTTC. Its translation: CASIPRLGRREQYF.

This chain joins TRBV11-2 and TRBJ2-3; no definite D call. Germline-derived CDR1 and CDR2 are SGHAT and FQNNGV. Trimming took 0 bases from V and 9 from J, leaving 10 bases between them. The CDR3 runs to 13 residues. The CDR3 coding sequence is TGTGCCAGCAGCTTAGATCATGCCCTCACGCAGTATTTT. Residues: CASSLDHALTQYF.

The chain carries TRBV7-2 and TRBJ1-1; D is unresolved. The V end was cut by 5 bases, the J end by 8 bases, with 12 bases between. The CDR3 totals 12 residues. Germline loops: CDR1 SGHTA, CDR2 FQGNSA. CDR3 protein: CASSLRSQEAFF. The CDR3 bases are TGTGCCAGCAGCCTTAGAAGTCAGGAAGCTTTCTTT.

The CDR3 sequence: CAYLGGGPNEQFF. CDR3 DNA sequence: TGTGCCTACCTTGGCGGGGGGCCGAATGAGCAGTTCTTC. V usage is TRBV30 and J usage is TRBJ2-1; 8 bases fit TRBD2. Germline loops: CDR1 GTSNPN, CDR2 SVGIG (reference sequence). CDR3 size: 13 residues. With 7 bases clipped from V and 7 bases from J, the junction kept 9 bases outside the gene matches.

The chain couples TRBV6-5 to TRBJ1-4; possible D gene TRBD1, 5 bases. The V and J ends lost 2 bases and 3 bases respectively, with 7 bases between them. CDR3 length: 14 amino acids. Germline V gene data show CDR1 as MNHEY and CDR2 as SVGAGI. The CDR3 protein is CASSYGRANEKLFF. CDR3 bases: TGTGCCAGCAGTTACGGCAGGGCTAATGAAAAACTGTTTTTT.

This clone was counted once. The chain recombines TRBV5-1 with TRBJ2-2; 7 bases align to TRBD2. Per the germline V gene, CDR1 is SGHRS and CDR2 is YFSETQ. The CDR3 loop spans 16 amino acids. Losses at the gene ends were 6 bases for V and 2 bases for J; bases not matched to a gene: 10. CDR3 region: CASTVSASGNTGELFF. CDR3 DNA: TGCGCCAGCACAGTGTCGGCTAGCGGTAACACCGGGGAGCTGTTTTTT.

This chain joins TRBV5-1 and TRBJ1-5; D may be TRBD1 (5 bases). The germline V gene encodes CDR1 SGHRS and CDR2 YFSETQ. The germline V and J ends were trimmed by 4 bases and 9 bases, with 17 bases remaining between them. The CDR3 is 14 amino acids. The CDR3 DNA sequence: TGCGCCAGCAGCCAGGACGCTACCCAGGGGCCCCAGCATTTT. Amino acid sequence: CASSQDATQGPQHF. Looking up the rest from reference TRBV5-1 and TRBJ1-5 gives the full variable domain: KAGVTQTPRYLIKTRGQQVTLSCSPISGHRSVSWYQQTPGQGLQFLFEYFSETQRNKGNFPGRFSGRQFSNSRSEMNVSTLELGDSALYLCASSQDATQGPQHFGDGTRLSIL.

For this clone: Other nucleotide sequences from this sample produce the same CDR3. The V and J genes are TRBV24-1 and TRBJ2-3; 7 bases line up with TRBD1. This CDR3 has 14 amino acids. Germline-derived CDR1 and CDR2 are KGHDR and SFDVKD. With 7 bases clipped from V and 0 bases from J, the junction kept 3 bases outside the gene matches. The CDR3 protein is CATRGTASTDTQYF. In DNA form, the CDR3 reads TGTGCCACCAGAGGGACAGCTAGCACAGATACGCAGTATTTT.

This rearrangement joins TRBV2 to TRBJ1-1; D unresolved. Trimming cost V 3 bases and J 0 bases, with 11 bases left between them. CDR1 and CDR2 (germline): SNHLY, FYNNEI. CDR3 size: 15 residues. CDR3 DNA sequence: TGTGCCAGCAGTGATCGGTTCCGGTTGAACACTGAAGCTTTCTTT. Protein: CASSDRFRLNTEAFF.

This chain joins TRBV27 and TRBJ2-3; D gene unclear. Germline V gene sequence: CDR1 MNHEY, CDR2 SMNVEV (reference sequence). There are 12 residues in the CDR3. The V gene lost 10 bases and the J gene lost 3 bases, with 11 bases spanning the gap. CDR3 bases: TGTGCCACATCGCGTGGGACAGATACGCAGTATTTT. Residues: CATSRGTDTQYF.

The chain links TRBV10-3 to TRBJ1-2, with D possibly being TRBD1 (5 bases). This CDR3 is built from 12 residues. The V gene lost 6 bases and the J gene lost 2 bases, with 7 bases spanning the gap. Germline loops: CDR1 ENHRY, CDR2 SYGVKD. The CDR3 sequence is CAIRRGNYGYTF. CDR3 coding DNA: TGTGCCATCAGGAGGGGAAACTATGGCTACACCTTC.

The chain couples TRBV30 to TRBJ2-7, with 7 nucleotides matching TRBD1. CDR3 size: 14 residues. Germline CDR1 is GTSNPN and CDR2 is SVGIG (reference sequence). After removal of 5 bases from V and 1 base from J, the junction contained 8 bases not matched to a gene. The CDR3 region has the DNA TGTGCCTGGGGGTCGGACAGGTCTTCCTACGAGCAGTACTTC. Encoded protein: CAWGSDRSSYEQYF.

This clone was picked up one time. V usage is TRBV6-6 and J usage is TRBJ1-6; D unresolved. Trimming left V 3 bases short and J 14 bases short, with 11 bases between. The CDR3 has 12 residues. Germline V gene sequence: CDR1 MNHNY, CDR2 SVGAGI (reference sequence). CDR3 residues: CASSYWGPTLHF. The CDR3 region has the DNA TGTGCCAGCAGTTATTGGGGTCCAACCCTCCACTTT.

The CDR3 nucleotides read TGTGCCAGCAGTTACGGGTCGAGCACTGAAGCTTTCTTT. Translating it yields CASSYGSSTEAFF. This chain uses TRBV6-2 or TRBV6-3 with TRBJ1-1, with D uncertain. Germline CDR1 is MNHEY and CDR2 is SVGEGT. Between the trimmed V and J ends, which lost 2 bases and 4 bases, there was a span of 8 bases. The CDR3 sequence is 13 residues long.

The V and J genes are TRBV6-5 and TRBJ2-2; 9 bases align to TRBD1. The CDR3 length is 15 residues. CDR1 is MNHEY and CDR2 is SVGAGI in the germline V gene. J gave up 6 bases and V 6 bases, and 8 bases lay outside the gene matches. CDR3 coding DNA: TGTGCCAGCAGAGTGGGACAGGGCTGGGCCGGGGAGCTGTTTTTT. Its translation: CASRVGQGWAGELFF.